Below, 19 T cell receptor beta chains from the same sample are listed, as sequenced in a study of blood T cell repertoires in COVID-19. Generated by immunoSEQ multiplex PCR, the TCRdb table keeps only in-frame clones and is missing some. The sample contains 75,000 to 85,000 clones, roughly 82% of which appear only once. Sequencing was carried out using peripheral blood. These receptors were collected from a human donor in a cohort sampled during active COVID-19.

The chain employs TRBV12-3 or TRBV12-4 and TRBJ1-2; tentative D call: TRBD1 (5 bases). The CDR3 is made up of 11 amino acids. V was clipped by 5 bases and J by 7 bases, with 8 bases between them. In nucleotides, the CDR3 is TGTGCCAGCAGTGCAGGGTTTGGCTACACCTTC. Protein: CASSAGFGYTF.

The chain uses TRBV7-6 and TRBJ1-2, with 9 bases identical to TRBD1. J was trimmed by 8 bases and V by 1 base; bases with no gene match: 2. The CDR3 is made up of 13 amino acids. CDR1 is SGHVS and CDR2 is FNYEAQ in the germline V gene. Here the CDR3 DNA reads TGTGCCAGCAGCTTAGGACAGGGGGGAGGCTACACCTTC. Translated, it gives CASSLGQGGGYTF.

The CDR3 coding sequence is TGCGCCAGCAGCCCGGGACAGGCGGGTAATGAAAAACTGTTTTTT. Its protein is CASSPGQAGNEKLFF. The chain has TRBV4-3 and TRBJ1-4, with 8 bases that match TRBD1. CDR1 and CDR2 (germline): LGHNA, YSLEER. The CDR3 contains 15 residues. V lost 4 bases, J lost 4 bases, and 5 bases stayed unmatched.

The chain couples TRBV29-1 to TRBJ1-1, with D uncertain. The CDR3 is 12 residues long. Trimming left V 4 bases short and J 8 bases short, with 14 bases between. Germline V gives CDR1 SQVTM, CDR2 ANQGSEA. The CDR3 here is CSVGTAGLEAFF. The CDR3 DNA is TGCAGCGTTGGGACGGCGGGTTTGGAAGCTTTCTTT.

This chain uses TRBV11-2 with TRBJ1-1, with 7 bases identical to TRBD1. This CDR3 spans 15 amino acids. The junction had 6 bases not matched to a gene; V was cut back by 5 bases and J by 0 bases. Germline assignment: CDR1 SGHAT and CDR2 FQNNGV. DNA of the CDR3: TGTGCCAGCAGCCAACAAGGGGGCCTGAACACTGAAGCTTTCTTT. This translates into CASSQQGGLNTEAFF.

This chain joins TRBV15 and TRBJ1-6; D uncertain. V lost 0 bases and J lost 9, with 15 bases in between. The length of the CDR3 is 16 residues. CDR1 and CDR2 from the germline V gene are LNHNV and YYDKDF (reference sequence). DNA of the CDR3: TGTGCCACCAGCAGAGATCTCCTTACCGCGGGTTCACCCCTCCACTTT. This translates into CATSRDLLTAGSPLHF.

The chain recombines TRBV18 with TRBJ1-2; a possible D gene is TRBD1 (5 bases). This CDR3 spans 13 amino acids. The V and J ends lost 3 bases and 4 bases respectively, with 9 bases between them. The germline V gene has CDR1 KGHSH and CDR2 LQKENI. The CDR3 spells CASSPNGGYGYTF. DNA for the CDR3: TGTGCCAGCTCACCCAACGGGGGCTATGGCTACACCTTC.

V is TRBV7-2 and J is TRBJ1-2; TRBD1 agrees at 9 bases. J gave up 6 bases and V 5 bases, and 10 bases lay outside the gene matches. Looked up from germline, CDR1 is SGHTA and CDR2 is FQGNSA. The CDR3 consists of 15 residues. CDR3 protein: CASSTGTGTPDGYTF. CDR3 sequence (DNA): TGTGCCAGCAGCACCGGGACAGGGACCCCTGATGGCTACACCTTC. The complete variable domain, with remaining parts taken from reference TRBV7-2 and TRBJ1-2, reads GAGVSQSPSNKVTEKGKDVELRCDPISGHTALYWYRQSLGQGLEFLIYFQGNSAPDKSGLPSDRFSAERTGGSVSTLTIQRTQQEDSAVYLCASSTGTGTPDGYTFGSGTRLTVV.

DNA for the CDR3: TGTGCCAGCAGCATTAGTCCGGACAGATTCTACGAGCAGTACTTC. This codes for CASSISPDRFYEQYF. The chain uses TRBV6-5 and TRBJ2-7; possible D gene TRBD1, 6 bases. Per germline, CDR1 MNHEY and CDR2 SVGAGI. V was trimmed by 6 bases and J by 3 bases, leaving 18 bases between them. The CDR3 has 15 residues.

The chain links TRBV27 to TRBJ1-6; D is possibly TRBD1 (5 bases). This CDR3 has 14 amino acids. Germline V CDR1 and CDR2: MNHEY, SMNVEV (reference sequence). The germline V and J ends were trimmed by 6 bases and 7 bases, with 13 bases remaining between them. CDR3 coding DNA: TGTGCCAGCAGATCACAGGCTAGAAATTCACCCCTCCACTTT. Translating gives CASRSQARNSPLHF.

The V gene is TRBV5-1, the J gene TRBJ2-5, with D unclear. V was clipped by 0 bases and J by 6 bases, with 9 bases between them. The CDR3 is 13 amino acids. CDR1 and CDR2 (germline): SGHRS, YFSETQ. The CDR3: CASSLDSPQTQYF. CDR3 DNA sequence: TGCGCCAGCAGCTTGGATAGTCCTCAGACCCAGTACTTC.

This clone was found a few times. The V call is TRBV4-1, the J call TRBJ2-1, with TRBD2 matching 10 bases. From germline, CDR1 is MGHRA and CDR2 YSYEKL. The CDR3 extends over 18 amino acids. CDR3 nucleotide sequence: TGCCCCGGGCGGACGTTGTGGCGGTTAGCGGGGGGCGATAATGAGCAGTTCTTC. Its protein is CPGRTLWRLAGGDNEQFF.

The rearrangement uses TRBV5-4 and TRBJ2-5; D perhaps matches TRBD2 (6 bases). V was clipped by 4 bases and J by 1 base, with 11 bases between them. This CDR3 has 14 residues. Germline V lookup: CDR1 SGHNT, CDR2 YYREEE (reference sequence). CDR3 residues: CASSRGGTQETQYF. The DNA of the CDR3 is TGTGCCAGCAGCCGAGGCGGGACCCAAGAGACCCAGTACTTC.

J is TRBJ2-3 and V is TRBV7-9; TRBD2 aligns across 12 bases. V was clipped by 5 bases and J by 3 bases; unmatched bases: 12. In germline, CDR1 is SEHNR, CDR2 FQNEAQ (reference sequence). This CDR3 is built from 18 residues. DNA for the CDR3: TGTGCCAGCAGCACTCTAGCGGGGGGGCTCTGGTTTACAGATACGCAGTATTTT. It yields the protein CASSTLAGGLWFTDTQYF.

The rearrangement links TRBV6-5 to TRBJ1-3; D is undetermined. CDR3 length: 16 residues. V dropped 2 bases and J dropped 0 bases, with 11 bases sitting between them. CDR1 and CDR2 from the germline V gene are MNHEY and SVGAGI. This CDR3 is CASSYGQLYSGNTIYF. The CDR3 bases are TGTGCCAGCAGTTACGGGCAGCTATACTCTGGAAACACCATATATTTT.

V is TRBV7-9 and J is TRBJ2-7; 11 bases are shared with TRBD2. V was clipped by 2 bases and J by 5 bases; unmatched bases: 5. The CDR3 runs 15 residues. Germline lookup yields CDR1 SEHNR and CDR2 FQNEAQ (reference sequence). DNA for the CDR3: TGTGCCAGCAGCTTATCACTAGCGGGGGTCCACGAGCAGTACTTC. Translation gives CASSLSLAGVHEQYF.

This chain links TRBV4-2 with TRBJ2-7, with 7 nucleotides matching TRBD1. Germline CDR1 reads LGHNA; CDR2 reads YNFKEQ. The CDR3 extends over 14 amino acids. The V segment lost 5 bases and the J segment 3 bases; nucleotides outside the gene matches: 7. The CDR3 loop is CASSVRDRSYEQYF. The CDR3 DNA is TGTGCCAGCAGCGTCCGGGACAGAAGCTACGAGCAGTACTTC.

The V gene is TRBV18, the J gene TRBJ2-2, with D possibly being TRBD2 (6 bases). This CDR3 contains 13 residues. Germline V gives CDR1 KGHSH, CDR2 LQKENI. The germline V and J ends were trimmed by 0 bases and 7 bases, with 6 bases remaining between them. The chain's CDR3 is CASSPPGGGELFF. The CDR3 DNA follows: TGTGCCAGCTCACCACCCGGGGGCGGGGAGCTGTTTTTT.

The chain combines TRBV7-6 with TRBJ2-3, with D hard to call. This CDR3 spans 12 amino acids. V was trimmed by 3 bases and J by 5 bases, leaving 6 bases between them. CDR1 is SGHVS and CDR2 is FNYEAQ in the germline V gene. The CDR3 protein is CASSFAGDTQYF. CDR3 coding DNA: TGTGCCAGCAGCTTTGCAGGAGATACGCAGTATTTT.